This T cell receptor beta chain was recorded in a study of T cells after yellow fever vaccination. Study in general: SMART-Seq v4 Ultra Low Input handled preparation of low-cell-number fractions. Study-level results: Abundant clonotypes from the bulk population could have been carried over as contaminants into FACS-sorted repertoires. Only a minor proportion of clonotypes was detected across both CD4 and CD8 compartments. On re-exposure, the response was weaker but peaked faster, at day 5 versus 15.

Each CDR3 protein gets one entry after TCRdb re-called the 5' RACE reads with MiXCR. The profile shows approximately 96,000 distinct CDR3 sequences, approximately 9% of them singletons. This clonotype was seen many times. The CDR3 has 12 amino acids. In germline, CDR1 is MNHNY, CDR2 SVGAGI (reference sequence). Trimming stripped 4 bases from V and 3 bases from J, with 7 bases between. The rearrangement uses TRBV6-6 and TRBJ2-7; D not certain. This specimen consisted of CD8+ T cells not binding an NS4B(214-222) dextramer, sorted from PBMCs, obtained around 15 days after the first yellow fever vaccination. This sequence was found in a man between 18 and 35 years old who received the YFV17D yellow fever vaccine. The CDR3 reads CASSLGFYEQYF. The CDR3 bases are TGTGCCAGCAGTTTGGGCTTCTACGAGCAGTACTTC.